The 18 T cell receptor beta chains given below trace back to one sample, sequenced in a study of T cell repertoires in cytomegalovirus infection. TCRdb itself ran the reads through MiXCR, one entry per CDR3 protein. The data contain 560,000 or so distinct CDR3 sequences, 16% of them singletons. Specimen: CD8+ T cells from PBMCs. These receptors were taken from a human donor in good health (CMV status not recorded). Some clones in this sample may be carry-over from other donors' samples.

This clonotype was seen many times. This chain uses TRBV7-9 with TRBJ2-3; 10 nucleotides align to TRBD1. Trimming removed 1 base from V and 12 bases from J; junction bases left unmatched: 1. The CDR3 consists of 12 residues. CDR1 is SEHNR and CDR2 is FQNEAQ in the germline V gene (reference sequence). CDR3 loop: CASSLGDRGQYF. CDR3 DNA: TGTGCCAGCAGCTTAGGGGACAGGGGTCAGTATTTT.

This clonotype occurred many times. The genes are TRBV7-2 and TRBJ2-3; 8 bases line up with TRBD2. CDR1 and CDR2 (germline): SGHTA, FQGNSA. The CDR3 loop spans 14 amino acids. Germline trimming cut 4 bases from V and 4 bases from J; bases unmatched to any gene: 4. CDR3 coding DNA: TGTGCCAGCAGCTCCATAGCGGGGCCAGATACGCAGTATTTT. Amino acid sequence: CASSSIAGPDTQYF.

This clonotype has a handful of counts. This rearrangement joins TRBV7-3 to TRBJ2-2, with 8 bases matching TRBD1. V lost 5 bases to trimming and J lost 6 bases; unmatched junction nucleotides: 5. The CDR3 length is 14 residues. Looked up from germline, CDR1 is SGHTA and CDR2 is FQGTGA. The CDR3 here is CASSPSQGAGELFF. The CDR3 bases are TGTGCCAGCAGCCCGTCACAGGGGGCCGGGGAGCTGTTTTTT.

The sample holds many counts of this clonotype. This sequence joins TRBV7-9 and TRBJ2-3; no clear D gene. Germline V CDR1 and CDR2: SEHNR, FQNEAQ (reference sequence). V was pared by 4 bases and J by 1 base, with 21 bases between. The CDR3 covers 18 residues. The DNA for the CDR3 is TGTGCCAGCAGCTCTCCCCCGGTACGACCTGGTCGCACAGATACGCAGTATTTT. It is translated as CASSSPPVRPGRTDTQYF.

The chain employs TRBV5-6 and TRBJ1-5; tentative D call: TRBD1 (5 bases). This CDR3 has 18 residues. Germline V gives CDR1 SGHDT, CDR2 YYEEEE. Trimming left V 2 bases short and J 0 bases short, with 18 bases between. The CDR3 reads CASSFLFPDRDSNQPQHF. The DNA for the CDR3 is TGTGCCAGCAGCTTCTTGTTCCCAGACAGAGATAGCAATCAGCCCCAGCATTTT.

This clonotype was seen at least ten times. J is TRBJ2-7 and V is TRBV7-9, with a tentative D call TRBD1 (6 bases). Deletions cut 5 bases from V and 2 bases from J, with 13 bases between. CDR1 and CDR2 from the germline V gene are SEHNR and FQNEAQ (reference sequence). This CDR3 region has 14 residues. This chain's CDR3 is CASSHGQLPYEQYF. CDR3 nucleotide sequence: TGTGCCAGCAGCCATGGACAGCTCCCCTACGAGCAGTACTTC.

This clonotype was seen many times. The genes are TRBV4-2 and TRBJ2-1; the D call may be TRBD1 or TRBD2 (6 bases each). Trimming removed 4 bases from V and 9 bases from J, with 16 bases in between. CDR1 and CDR2 from the germline V gene are LGHNA and YNFKEQ. There are 14 residues in the CDR3. CDR3 residues: CASSLTQEGGEQFF. The DNA of the CDR3 is TGTGCCAGCAGCCTTACCCAGGAGGGGGGTGAGCAGTTCTTC.

The table lists this clonotype with many counts. The chain combines TRBV14 with TRBJ2-1, with 14 bases aligning to TRBD2. The germline CDR1 and CDR2 sequences are SGHDN and FVKESK. Trimming removed 10 bases from V and 1 base from J; junction bases left unmatched: 24. There are 22 residues in the CDR3. The CDR3 loop reads CATDKIGGDSGLAGGSYNEQFF. The CDR3 DNA sequence: TGTGCCACAGACAAAATCGGAGGGGACAGCGGACTAGCGGGAGGTTCCTACAATGAGCAGTTCTTC.

The chain has TRBV9 and TRBJ1-2; no definite D call. Germline V gene data show CDR1 as SGDLS and CDR2 as YYNGEE. V dropped 6 bases and J dropped 3 bases, with 9 bases sitting between them. CDR3 length: 12 residues. The CDR3 nucleotides are TGTGCCAGCAAGGCAGGCCACTATGGCTACACCTTC. This gives the protein CASKAGHYGYTF.

This clonotype was found many times. V is TRBV7-9 and J is TRBJ1-2; 8 bases align to TRBD1. The CDR3 spans 14 residues. The germline V gene encodes CDR1 SEHNR and CDR2 FQNEAQ (reference sequence). Trimming at V came to 1 base and at J to 2 bases, leaving 0 bases not matched to a gene. Written as DNA, the CDR3 is TGTGCCAGCAGCTTAGGGGACAGGAACTATGGCTACACCTTC. Translation gives CASSLGDRNYGYTF.

V usage is TRBV6-1 and J usage is TRBJ2-7; D remains unclear. The germline CDR1 and CDR2 sequences are MNHNS and SASEGT. This CDR3 is built from 14 residues. The V gene lost 3 bases and the J gene lost 0 bases, with 9 bases spanning the gap. CDR3 residues: CASSDDLYSYEQYF. In nucleotides, the CDR3 is TGTGCCAGCAGTGATGACCTGTACTCCTACGAGCAGTACTTC.

This clonotype occurred a few times. The J gene is TRBJ2-5, the V gene TRBV9, with D perhaps being TRBD1 or TRBD2 (6 bases each). The V end was cut by 4 bases, the J end by 4 bases, with 17 bases between. The CDR3 extends over 15 amino acids. Germline lookup yields CDR1 SGDLS and CDR2 YYNGEE. CDR3 DNA: TGTGCCAGCAGCCTTGCGACTAGGGGGGCAGAGACCCAGTACTTC. It specifies CASSLATRGAETQYF. Full variable domain (rest looked up from reference TRBV9 and TRBJ2-5): DSGVTQTPKHLITATGQRVTLRCSPRSGDLSVYWYQQSLDQGLQFLIQYYNGEERAKGNILERFSAQQFPDLHSELNLSSLELGDSALYFCASSLATRGAETQYFGPGTRLLVL.

At least ten counts were recorded for this clonotype. The rearrangement joins TRBV27 to TRBJ1-5; no clear D. The CDR3 extends over 12 amino acids. Germline V lookup: CDR1 MNHEY, CDR2 SMNVEV (reference sequence). Trimming removed 2 bases at V and 6 bases at J, with 5 bases between. CDR3 in DNA: TGTGCCAGCAGTTTACCCGGTCAGCCCCAGCATTTT. Its translation: CASSLPGQPQHF.

Ten or more counts support this clonotype. The chain is built from TRBV2 and TRBJ2-7; D remains unclear. The CDR3 is 19 amino acids. Per germline, CDR1 SNHLY and CDR2 FYNNEI. V lost 6 bases and J lost 3, with 30 bases in between. The CDR3 nucleotides are TGTGCCAGCAGGACCCTTCCCGGGTCCGGGCCACAGTTCGGCTACGAGCAGTACTTC. Residues: CASRTLPGSGPQFGYEQYF.

This sequence joins TRBV9 and TRBJ2-7, with D unresolved. Between the trimmed V and J ends, which lost 4 bases and 0 bases, there was a span of 14 bases. Germline V gene lookup returns CDR1 SGDLS and CDR2 YYNGEE. The CDR3 consists of 15 residues. The CDR3 loop reads CASSPSMSPSYEQYF. The CDR3 bases are TGTGCCAGCAGCCCCTCTATGTCCCCCTCCTACGAGCAGTACTTC.

This clonotype was observed a few times. Germline and junction disagree at one end, which may indicate a read error. V gene TRBV2 combines with J gene TRBJ2-3, with D tentatively TRBD1 (7 bases). Germline V gene data show CDR1 as SNHLY and CDR2 as FYNNEI. This CDR3 contains 11 residues. The CDR3 nucleotides read TGTGCCAGCAGTGATCGGGGGACAGTTAATTTT. As protein: CASSDRGTVNF.

This clonotype turned up a few times. The chain carries TRBV4-2 and TRBJ2-3, with TRBD2 matching 7 bases. This CDR3 comprises 16 residues. Germline values: CDR1 LGHNA, CDR2 YNFKEQ. V lost 6 bases, J lost 2 bases, and 11 bases stayed unmatched. CDR3 sequence: CASRHRALANTDTQYF. The CDR3 region has the DNA TGTGCCAGCAGGCACCGGGCACTAGCGAACACAGATACGCAGTATTTT.

The sample holds many counts of this clonotype. The V and J genes are TRBV27 and TRBJ2-3; possibly TRBD2 for D (7 bases). V gave up 6 bases and J gave up 2 bases, with 18 bases separating them. Germline CDR1 and CDR2: MNHEY and SMNVEV (reference sequence). The CDR3 has 16 residues. The DNA of the CDR3 is TGTGCCAGCAGCAAGCGGGGTAGGGGGTTCACAGATACGCAGTATTTT. Its translation: CASSKRGRGFTDTQYF.